This T cell receptor beta chain was identified during a study of blood T cell repertoires in COVID-19. Study details: COVID-19 samples from acute and convalescent phases originated in the United States, Italy and Spain. T cells, B-cell-depleted T cells, or PBMCs provided the cDNA or gDNA that served as material.

CDR1 SGHRS and CDR2 YFSETQ come from the germline V gene. The CDR3 is made up of 15 amino acids. The ends were cut back, 5 bases at V and 7 bases at J, with 19 bases in the middle. In the authors' methods: Counts of nucleated cells, estimated from reference gene primer amplification, were obtained. Libraries were prepared by immunoSEQ multiplex PCR; TCRdb keeps only in-frame clonotypes and omits some of them. V, J and clone size are taken as reported in that table, and D and trimming were inferred from the DNA itself. This sample yields over 350,000 clones, of which around nine tenths are seen a single time; 4.3% belongs to the top ten.

The sample taken for sequencing was peripheral blood. The rearrangement links TRBV5-1 to TRBJ2-1, with D possibly TRBD1 on 6 matching bases. The TCR was taken from a woman in her twenties or thirties with acute or convalescent COVID-19. In nucleotides, the CDR3 is TGCGCCAGCAGGTATAGCGTGGAAAGGGGGAATGAGCAGTTCTTC. Translated, it gives CASRYSVERGNEQFF.